The 14 T cell receptor beta chains in this list originate from one sample, sequenced in a study of blood T cells in healthy people across ages. Then a second PCR, running roughly 6 to 12 cycles, was carried out with a sample-barcoded 5' primer and a J-beta primer mix. TCRdb reprocessed the 5' RACE reads with MiXCR, giving one entry per CDR3 protein. The sample gives approximately 1.5 million distinct CDR3 sequences, about 35% of which show up once; around 11% is in the top ten. Material: blood. The origin of the receptors is a woman aged 25 to 39 in good health.

Points on this clonotype: One end of the junction varies from germline; a read error may be responsible. The rearrangement uses TRBV18 and TRBJ1-4; no clear D gene. The V gene's germline CDR1 is KGHSH and CDR2 LQKENI. The CDR3 is 13 amino acids. The CDR3 coding sequence is TGTGCCAGCTCACCCGTTCATAATGAAAAACGGTTTTTT. Its translation: CASSPVHNEKRFF.

The chain links TRBV11-1 to TRBJ2-7; possibly TRBD1 or TRBD2 for D (5 bases each). Germline V gene lookup returns CDR1 SGHAT and CDR2 FQDESV (reference sequence). Trimming removed 5 bases at V and 1 base at J, with 15 bases between. This CDR3 is built from 15 residues. CDR3 sequence reads: CASSVEGRLSYEQYF. CDR3 sequence (DNA): TGTGCCAGCAGCGTTGAGGGGCGGTTATCCTACGAGCAGTACTTC.

This clonotype showed up just once. V is TRBV9 and J is TRBJ1-2; D uncertain. V was clipped by 2 bases and J by 2 bases, with 13 bases between them. The germline CDR1 and CDR2 sequences are SGDLS and YYNGEE. CDR3 length: 15 residues. The CDR3 reads CASSVGTASNYGYTF. CDR3 DNA: TGTGCCAGCAGCGTCGGCACAGCCTCCAACTATGGCTACACCTTC.

Notes on this clonotype: Just one base apart from a much larger clone, this may be a read error. V and J are TRBV6-6 and TRBJ2-1, with D maybe TRBD2 (5 bases). CDR1 is MNHNY and CDR2 is SVGAGI in the germline V gene (reference sequence). This CDR3 has 13 residues. CDR3 in DNA: TGTGCCAGCAGTTACTCTAGCGCGAATGAGCGGTTCTTC. Residues: CASSYSSANERFF.

The rearrangement links TRBV20-1 to TRBJ2-3; TRBD2 matches 7 bases. The V segment lost 3 bases and the J segment 2 bases; nucleotides outside the gene matches: 5. The CDR3 is made up of 14 amino acids. Germline V gives CDR1 DFQATT, CDR2 SNEGSKA (reference sequence). This chain's CDR3 is CSASPGGHTDTQYF. The DNA for the CDR3 is TGCAGTGCTAGCCCGGGAGGACACACAGATACGCAGTATTTT.

There are a few counts of this clonotype. This rearrangement joins TRBV4-1 to TRBJ2-7, with a weak D call TRBD1 (6 bases). The CDR3 is 14 residues long. With 3 bases removed from V and 1 base from J, the gap between germline ends came to 10 bases. The germline gives CDR1 MGHRA, CDR2 YSYEKL. CDR3 nucleotide sequence: TGCGCCAGCAGCCATCTACAGGGTTCCTACGAGCAGTACTTC. It specifies CASSHLQGSYEQYF.

The CDR3, as DNA: TGCAGTGCTTTTCGAGGGGAGAACACTGAAGCTTTCTTT. Amino acid sequence: CSAFRGENTEAFF. The V and J genes are TRBV20-1 and TRBJ1-1, with D tentatively TRBD1 (5 bases). Between the trimmed V and J ends, which lost 5 bases and 1 base, there was a span of 11 bases. The V gene's germline CDR1 is DFQATT and CDR2 SNEGSKA (reference sequence). This CDR3 contains 13 residues.

This rearrangement joins TRBV3-1 to TRBJ2-3; TRBD2 aligns across 7 bases. Losses at the gene ends were 7 bases for V and 3 bases for J; bases not matched to a gene: 10. Germline-derived CDR1 and CDR2 are LGHDT and YNNKEL (reference sequence). The CDR3 has 15 amino acids. The CDR3 sequence: CASTPSWGGTDTQYF. The CDR3 DNA is TGTGCCAGCACCCCGAGCTGGGGGGGGACAGATACGCAGTATTTT.

The chain uses TRBV5-1 and TRBJ2-3; TRBD2 matches at 10 bases. After removal of 3 bases from V and 5 bases from J, the junction contained 12 bases not matched to a gene. CDR3 length: 17 residues. Germline CDR1 SGHRS, CDR2 YFSETQ. CDR3 DNA: TGCGCCAGCAGCTCCCGACTTCCAGCGGGGGGGGAAGATACGCAGTATTTT. It is translated as CASSSRLPAGGEDTQYF.

The V call is TRBV27, the J call TRBJ2-7; 7 bases are a match to TRBD1. The CDR3 is made up of 14 amino acids. The ends lost 6 bases at V and 2 bases at J; junction bases unmatched: 7. From germline, CDR1 is MNHEY and CDR2 SMNVEV (reference sequence). The CDR3 sequence is CASSSKGATYEQYF. CDR3 DNA: TGTGCCAGCAGCAGCAAGGGGGCCACCTACGAGCAGTACTTC.

The table lists this clonotype with a few counts. CDR3 sequence reads: CASREALRKKLFF. The CDR3 coding sequence is TGTGCCAGCCGAGAGGCGTTGCGGAAAAAACTGTTTTTT. This chain joins TRBV12-3 or TRBV12-4 and TRBJ1-4; D gene uncertain. The CDR3 length is 13 residues. The V end lost 8 bases, the J end lost 9 bases, and 16 bases lay between the germline ends.

This clonotype was counted a few times. This chain connects TRBV11-2 to TRBJ2-7; D is possibly TRBD1 or TRBD2 (5 bases each). The V gene lost 8 bases and the J gene lost 3 bases, with 20 bases spanning the gap. This CDR3 region has 15 residues. Germline-derived CDR1 and CDR2 are SGHAT and FQNNGV. CDR3 protein: CASFNPERGDYEQYF. The CDR3 nucleotides are TGTGCCAGCTTTAACCCCGAGAGAGGGGACTACGAGCAGTACTTC.

This clonotype was found once. The chain carries TRBV20-1 and TRBJ1-1; D is possibly TRBD1 (5 bases). V lost 0 bases to trimming and J lost 8 bases, with 13 bases between them. The CDR3 is 13 residues long. Germline CDR1 is DFQATT and CDR2 is SNEGSKA (reference sequence). The CDR3 sequence: CSARDAQGGEAFF. In DNA, the CDR3 is TGCAGTGCTAGAGATGCCCAGGGTGGAGAAGCTTTCTTT.

The CDR3 DNA reads TGCGCCAGCAGCCAAGACCCCGGGGATGGCTACACCTTC. It yields the protein CASSQDPGDGYTF. The V and J genes are TRBV4-1 and TRBJ1-2; D gene ambiguous. This CDR3 region has 13 residues. Germline V lookup: CDR1 MGHRA, CDR2 YSYEKL. With 0 bases removed from V and 6 bases from J, the gap between germline ends came to 8 bases.